This T cell receptor beta chain was recovered during a study of PD-L1 blockade in urothelial cancer. Turning to the study itself: Peripheral blood specimens exhibited a median yield of around 150,000 T cells. Regarding the study as a whole: Tumor-associated clones in the blood of durable-benefit patients grew more at 3 weeks.

Only in-frame clones appear in the TCRdb table, and some are missing; sequencing was by immunoSEQ multiplex PCR. The table includes about 100,000 clones, 91% detected once. Per-patient samples, pretreatment and on-treatment, numbered 1 to 8. Comment on this clone: What it binds is unknown.

V lost 5 bases, J lost 4 bases, and 17 bases lay in between. The CDR3 extends over 15 amino acids. From germline, CDR1 is SGHTA and CDR2 FQGNSA. V is TRBV7-2 and J is TRBJ1-2, with a tentative D call TRBD1 (5 bases). The specimen comprised PBMCs, sampled around atezolizumab (anti-PD-L1) treatment. The clonotype was recovered from a woman older than 75 with urothelial cancer. The CDR3: CASSPGGGGVYGYTF. CDR3 DNA sequence: TGTGCCAGCAGCCCCGGGGGAGGAGGGGTCTATGGCTACACCTTC.